The following is a TCR beta chain sequence with its context. Its target is unknown. The CDR3 runs 16 residues. V lost 3 bases and J lost 7, with 16 bases in between. The germline V gene encodes CDR1 MGHDK and CDR2 SYGVNS. This record comes from a study of cytomegalovirus exposure and HLA in healthy donors. About the research overall: As released early, the data held roughly 85 million unique TCRs from HLA-typed donors. General observations from the study: The availability of immune exposure information extended only to CMV serostatus. A later analysis associated around 17,000 TCR beta sequences with HLA alleles at a 0.05 false discovery rate.

The PCR employed 60 Vbeta primers together with 13 Jbeta primers. Libraries were prepared by immunoSEQ multiplex PCR; TCRdb keeps only in-frame clonotypes and omits some of them. Across nearly 200,000 clones, the top ten clones capture 0.7% to 0.8% of the sample. The gene calls are TRBV25-1 and TRBJ1-6; D is perhaps TRBD1 (6 bases). The sequence came from a boy between 5 and 17 years old in good health and CMV-seronegative. Sequencing used PBMCs. The CDR3 is CASSDAPGVRNSPLHF. The DNA for the CDR3 is TGTGCCAGCAGTGATGCCCCAGGGGTCCGGAATTCACCCCTCCACTTT.